This T cell receptor beta chain comes out of a study of tumor-infiltrating lymphocytes in localized non-small cell lung cancer. In the study overall: Each patient gave resected tumor and non-adjacent uninvolved lung tissue.

Details on this clone: Its antigen is not known.

The table came from immunoSEQ multiplex PCR; TCRdb's copy has only in-frame clones and leaves some out. There are around 12,000 clones in the sample; approximately 86% occur only once, and 7% to 10% lies in the top ten. Trimming cost V 5 bases and J 0 bases, with 17 bases left between them. Looked up from germline, CDR1 is SGHVS and CDR2 is FQNEAQ. The CDR3 is made up of 17 amino acids. Notes on the study in general: IM1 and IM2 tumors showed no difference in T-cell fraction. Not all patients were TCR sequenced, owing to tissue quantity.

The sequence was obtained from a human donor with non-small cell lung cancer. Sequenced material: uninvolved lung tissue not adjacent to the tumor. The gene calls are TRBV7-8 and TRBJ1-5, with a weak D call TRBD1 (5 bases). As DNA, the CDR3 is TGTGCCAGCAGCCCGTTAGGGGCTAAGCGTAGCAATCAGCCCCAGCATTTT. This sequence encodes CASSPLGAKRSNQPQHF.